This TCR beta chain was captured in a study of blood T cells in healthy people across ages. Each sample had at least 7 million PBMCs isolated. Samples each yielded at least 5 micrograms of total RNA. The CDR3 has 9 amino acids. V gave up 6 bases and J gave up 10 bases, with 5 bases separating them. Germline lookup yields CDR1 SGDLS and CDR2 YYNGEE. The authors ran a second PCR of about 7 to 11 cycles using a sample-barcoded 5' primer and a J-beta primer mix. Each cDNA molecule was tagged by a template-switch adaptor with 12 random nucleotides. TCRdb reanalysed the 5' RACE reads using MiXCR and keeps one entry per CDR3 protein. The table has 1.5 million to 2 million distinct CDR3 sequences, around half seen once.

Specimen: blood. This TCR was sampled from a woman aged 40 to 50 in good health. V gene TRBV9 combines with J gene TRBJ2-1, with D unclear. Written as DNA, the CDR3 is TGTGCCAGCAACCCCGAGCAGTTCTTC. It yields the protein CASNPEQFF.